What follows is one TCR beta chain and its context. The antigen is undetermined. Only in-frame clones appear in the TCRdb table, and some are missing; sequencing was by immunoSEQ multiplex PCR. Of a few million clones listed, roughly nine tenths were seen once; the top ten hold more than 0.12%. The CDR3 covers 15 residues. This sample stems from a study of shared clonotypes between healthy human individuals. The study, taken as a whole, reports: Clonotypes that were shared across a few donors made up approximately 5.1% of naive CD4 clonotypes. The study found lower generation probabilities in non-shared clonotypes than in those shared by all four donors. Sorted-subset sequencing, rarefaction showed, was incomplete despite large depth.

Donors comprised only Caucasian adults living in Nashville, Tennessee. The TCR was taken from a young man in good health. The sequenced sample consisted of naive CD4+ T cells sorted from blood. Subset defined: CD45RA+ positively selected. The chain recombines TRBV21-1 with TRBJ2-5; TRBD1 is the table's D call and was not checked against the DNA. TRBV21-1 is designated a pseudogene. The CDR3 DNA reads TGTGCCAGCAGCGGGCGGGACAGGGACTTCGAGACCCAGTACTTC. As protein: CASSGRDRDFETQYF.